The 18 T cell receptor beta chains below all came from one sample that was sequenced in a study of CD4 T cells in relation to SARS-CoV-2 and coronaviruses. For these receptors, no antigen is known. This table comes from immunoSEQ multiplex PCR, and its TCRdb copy is limited to in-frame clones, with some not included. The data show some 11,000 clones, approximately 78% seen once. The unexposed donors gave CD4+ T cells in about 2010-2018, prior to COVID-19. CD4+ T cells were isolated from the cells after about nine days of culture. The sample comprised CD4+ T cells from PBMCs, cultured in vitro. These receptors came from a human donor in good health.

This clone turned up a few times. The V gene is TRBV5-1, the J gene TRBJ1-6; a weak D match, TRBD1 (5 bases). In germline, CDR1 is SGHRS, CDR2 YFSETQ. The germline V and J ends were trimmed by 3 bases and 6 bases, with 7 bases remaining between them. This CDR3 contains 13 residues. CDR3 in amino acids: CASSSQGNSPLHF. CDR3 nucleotides: TGCGCCAGCAGCTCCCAGGGTAATTCACCCCTCCACTTT.

The chain combines TRBV3-1 (or the pseudogene TRBV3-2) with TRBJ2-3; the match to TRBD2 covers 10 bases. The CDR3 is 16 residues long. Losses at the gene ends were 4 bases for V and 4 bases for J; bases not matched to a gene: 8. Per germline, CDR1 LGHDT and CDR2 YNNKEL (reference sequence). CDR3: CASSLHSGGAADTQYF. CDR3 coding DNA: TGTGCCAGCAGCCTTCACAGCGGGGGGGCCGCAGATACGCAGTATTTT.

This chain connects TRBV4-1 to TRBJ2-5; D is tentatively TRBD1 or TRBD2 (5 bases each). V dropped 0 bases and J dropped 1 base, with 15 bases sitting between them. CDR1 is MGHRA and CDR2 is YSYEKL in the germline V gene. CDR3 size: 17 residues. This CDR3 reads CASSQETIGTAQETQYF. The CDR3 DNA follows: TGCGCCAGCAGCCAAGAAACTATCGGGACGGCCCAAGAGACCCAGTACTTC.

The CDR3 is CASRSGNGETQYF. CDR3 sequence (DNA): TGTGCCAGCAGAAGCGGGAATGGGGAGACCCAGTACTTC. The chain has TRBV19 and TRBJ2-5, with 7 bases matching TRBD2. Losses at the gene ends were 9 bases for V and 5 bases for J; bases not matched to a gene: 9. This CDR3 is built from 13 residues. CDR1 is LNHDA and CDR2 is SQIVND in the germline V gene (reference sequence).

The chain combines TRBV6-5 with TRBJ1-5; the match to TRBD1 covers 11 bases. The trim removed 5 bases at V and 4 bases at J, leaving 4 bases unmatched. The V gene's germline CDR1 is MNHEY and CDR2 SVGAGI. CDR3 length equals 15 residues. The CDR3: CASSRTGGVNQPQHF. The CDR3 region has the DNA TGTGCCAGCAGTCGGACAGGGGGCGTAAATCAGCCCCAGCATTTT.

The chain's CDR3 is CASSKGREREQYF. The CDR3 bases are TGTGCCAGCAGTAAGGGACGGGAGCGGGAGCAGTACTTC. The chain links TRBV6-5 to TRBJ2-7; TRBD2 is a possible D gene (6 bases). Germline assignment: CDR1 MNHEY and CDR2 SVGAGI. With 5 bases removed from V and 7 bases from J, the gap between germline ends came to 15 bases. CDR3 size: 13 residues.

V and J are TRBV27 and TRBJ2-4; 8 bases map to TRBD2. Germline-derived CDR1 and CDR2 are MNHEY and SMNVEV (reference sequence). The CDR3 has 18 amino acids. V gave up 4 bases and J gave up 1 base; unmatched junction bases: 12. In DNA, the CDR3 is TGTGCCAGCAGTTGGGCGGGAGGACTTCGGGGGGCCAAAAACATTCAGTACTTC. Translation gives CASSWAGGLRGAKNIQYF.

This clone was detected a few times. CDR3: CASSLVQVKGYTF. As DNA, the CDR3 is TGTGCCAGCAGCTTAGTGCAGGTCAAGGGCTACACCTTC. The chain carries TRBV11-2 and TRBJ1-2; D remains ambiguous. V was shortened by 1 base and J by 8 bases, with 11 bases between the two germline ends. CDR1 SGHAT and CDR2 FQNNGV come from the germline V gene. This CDR3 has 13 residues.

Here the CDR3 DNA reads TGCGCCAGCAGCCCCCGGGACGACAATTCACCCCTCCACTTT. Translating gives CASSPRDDNSPLHF. V gene TRBV5-1 combines with J gene TRBJ1-6; possibly TRBD1 for D (5 bases). Germline V lookup: CDR1 SGHRS, CDR2 YFSETQ. V gave up 4 bases and J gave up 7 bases, with 12 bases separating them. The CDR3 sequence is 14 residues long.

This rearrangement joins TRBV19 to TRBJ2-2; D gene ambiguous. CDR3 size: 12 residues. CDR1 LNHDA and CDR2 SQIVND come from the germline V gene (reference sequence). V lost 3 bases, J lost 5 bases, and 4 bases lay in between. CDR3 sequence: CASSIRTGELFF. CDR3 nucleotide sequence: TGTGCCAGTAGTATTCGTACCGGGGAGCTGTTTTTT.

This chain links TRBV6-4 with TRBJ2-1; 8 nucleotides agree with TRBD2. With V trimmed by 2 bases and J by 2 bases, 2 bases remained unmatched. The CDR3 has 15 amino acids. Germline V gives CDR1 MRHNA, CDR2 SNTAGT. CDR3 amino acids: CASSDPAGAYNEQFF. The CDR3 coding sequence is TGTGCCAGCAGTGACCCAGCGGGGGCCTACAATGAGCAGTTCTTC.

The V gene is TRBV3-1 (or the pseudogene TRBV3-2), the J gene TRBJ1-1; the match to TRBD1 covers 8 bases. Germline V CDR1 and CDR2: LGHDT, YNNKEL (reference sequence). The CDR3 sequence is 16 residues long. V was clipped by 5 bases and J by 3 bases; unmatched bases: 11. The CDR3 DNA is TGTGCCAGCAGCTTAGGACAGGGTCGGCGGGACACTGAAGCTTTCTTT. Protein product: CASSLGQGRRDTEAFF.

This clone was seen a single time. The V gene is TRBV6-4, the J gene TRBJ1-5, with TRBD1 matching 9 bases. The CDR3 length is 16 residues. Germline-derived CDR1 and CDR2 are MRHNA and SNTAGT. V was pared by 6 bases and J by 7 bases, with 13 bases of the junction left unmatched. The CDR3 nucleotides read TGTGCCAGCAGAAAAACCCCGGGACAGGGCGACCAGCCCCAGCATTTT. Translation gives CASRKTPGQGDQPQHF.

The CDR3 loop is CASSLVRGRDSPLHF. The DNA of the CDR3 is TGCGCCAGCAGCTTGGTACGGGGTAGGGATTCACCCCTCCACTTT. The chain couples TRBV5-1 to TRBJ1-6; D ambiguous. This CDR3 comprises 15 residues. Germline loops: CDR1 SGHRS, CDR2 YFSETQ. V dropped 0 bases and J dropped 8 bases, with 12 bases sitting between them.

The chain recombines TRBV7-8 with TRBJ1-4; D unresolved. Trimming stripped 5 bases from V and 0 bases from J, with 7 bases between. Germline lookup yields CDR1 SGHVS and CDR2 FQNEAQ. The CDR3 contains 14 residues. This CDR3 reads CASSRGATNEKLFF. In DNA, the CDR3 is TGTGCCAGCAGCCGAGGTGCAACTAATGAAAAACTGTTTTTT.

The DNA of the CDR3 is TGTGCCAGCAGCTTTTGGGGGTATAATTCACCCCTCCACTTT. Protein sequence: CASSFWGYNSPLHF. The gene calls are TRBV5-4 and TRBJ1-6; D is perhaps TRBD1 (5 bases). Germline CDR1 and CDR2: SGHNT and YYREEE (reference sequence). CDR3 length: 14 residues. Between the trimmed V and J ends, which lost 2 bases and 4 bases, there was a span of 7 bases.

The genes are TRBV4-1 and TRBJ2-5; 9 nucleotides agree with TRBD2. In germline, CDR1 is MGHRA, CDR2 YSYEKL. The CDR3 spans 19 residues. V shed 4 bases, J shed 2 bases, and the junction held 17 bases outside the gene matches. CDR3 DNA sequence: TGCGCCAGCAGCCCCTTACGCCTCGGACTAGCGCAAACGCAAGAGACCCAGTACTTC. Its protein product is CASSPLRLGLAQTQETQYF.

This clone was seen once. The chain links TRBV2 to TRBJ2-5; TRBD1 is a possible D gene (5 bases). Trimming took off 6 bases at V and 2 bases at J, with 10 bases between the two ends. From germline, CDR1 is SNHLY and CDR2 FYNNEI. CDR3 length equals 13 residues. DNA for the CDR3: TGTGCCAGCAGCAGGGAAGGGCAAGAGACCCAGTACTTC. Its protein is CASSREGQETQYF.